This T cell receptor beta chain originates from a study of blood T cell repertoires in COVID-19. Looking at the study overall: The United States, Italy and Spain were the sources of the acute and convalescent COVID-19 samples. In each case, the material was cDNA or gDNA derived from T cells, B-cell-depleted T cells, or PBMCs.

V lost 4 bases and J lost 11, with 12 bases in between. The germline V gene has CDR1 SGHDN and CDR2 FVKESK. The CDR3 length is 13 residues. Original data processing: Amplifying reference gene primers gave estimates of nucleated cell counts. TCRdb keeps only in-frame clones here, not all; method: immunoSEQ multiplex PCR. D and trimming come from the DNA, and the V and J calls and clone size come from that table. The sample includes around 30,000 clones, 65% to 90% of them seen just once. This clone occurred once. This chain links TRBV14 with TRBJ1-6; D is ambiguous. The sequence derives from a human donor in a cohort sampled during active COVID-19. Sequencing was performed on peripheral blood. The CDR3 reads CASSPLHGTPLHF. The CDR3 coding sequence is TGTGCCAGCAGCCCTTTGCACGGGACACCCCTCCACTTT.